A single sample gave rise to the 21 T cell receptor beta chains below, sequenced in a study of blood T cell repertoires in COVID-19. Libraries were prepared by immunoSEQ multiplex PCR; TCRdb keeps only in-frame clonotypes and omits some of them. The sample holds 110,000 or so clones, around four fifths seen once. Sequencing input: peripheral blood. These TCRs come from a human donor in a cohort sampled during active COVID-19.

This chain uses TRBV6-5 with TRBJ1-4, with D possibly TRBD1 on 5 matching bases. Germline V lookup: CDR1 MNHEY, CDR2 SVGAGI. This CDR3 is 12 amino acids long. Trimming shortened V by 6 bases and J by 6 bases, and 8 bases separated the two germline ends. For the CDR3, the DNA is TGTGCCAGCAGAGCCAGGGATGAAAAACTGTTTTTT. This translates into CASRARDEKLFF.

CDR3 residues: CASSLDLRGGQETQYF. The DNA for the CDR3 is TGTGCCAGCAGCTTAGATTTGCGGGGGGGCCAAGAGACCCAGTACTTC. The chain couples TRBV7-9 to TRBJ2-5; 9 positions match TRBD2. The CDR3 spans 16 residues. Germline values: CDR1 SEHNR, CDR2 FQNEAQ (reference sequence). J was trimmed by 1 base and V by 1 base; bases with no gene match: 4.

CDR3 sequence: CASSAQTGTGGPEQFF. CDR3 in DNA: TGTGCCAGCAGTGCCCAAACCGGGACAGGGGGGCCCGAGCAGTTCTTC. This sequence joins TRBV6-1 and TRBJ2-1, with TRBD1 matching over 11 bases. CDR1 is MNHNS and CDR2 is SASEGT in the germline V gene. The CDR3 loop spans 16 amino acids. After removal of 4 bases from V and 10 bases from J, the junction contained 12 bases not matched to a gene.

This chain uses TRBV14 with TRBJ1-3; the D is unclear. V was cut by 3 bases and J by 1 base, with 7 bases left in between. The CDR3 totals 14 residues. Germline CDR1 reads SGHDN; CDR2 reads FVKESK. CDR3 bases: TGTGCCAGCAGCCAGGCAAGTTCTGGAAACACCATATATTTT. Translating gives CASSQASSGNTIYF. Based on the CDR3 plus reference TRBV14 and TRBJ1-3, the full variable domain is EAGVTQFPSHSVIEKGQTVTLRCDPISGHDNLYWYRRVMGKEIKFLLHFVKESKQDESGMPNNRFLAERTGGTYSTLKVQPAELEDSGVYFCASSQASSGNTIYFGEGSWLTVV.

The chain joins TRBV19 to TRBJ1-4, with 10 positions matching TRBD1. This CDR3 has 15 residues. Trimming removed 7 bases from V and 8 bases from J; junction bases left unmatched: 10. Germline CDR1 reads LNHDA; CDR2 reads SQIVND (reference sequence). Here the CDR3 DNA reads TGTGCCAGTATGTCATCGGGACAGGGGAGGGAAAAACTGTTTTTT. Its translation: CASMSSGQGREKLFF. The full variable domain, completed using reference TRBV19 and TRBJ1-4, is DGGITQSPKYLFRKEGQNVTLSCEQNLNHDAMYWYRQDPGQGLRLIYYSQIVNDFQKGDIAEGYSVSREKKESFPLTVTSAQKNPTAFYLCASMSSGQGREKLFFGSGTQLSVL.

The gene calls are TRBV28 and TRBJ2-5, with 8 bases fitting TRBD1. The CDR3 sequence is 14 residues long. Germline CDR1 and CDR2: MDHEN and SYDVKM. The junction had 7 bases not matched to a gene; V was cut back by 5 bases and J by 5 bases. CDR3 nucleotides: TGTGCCAGCAGTCCGCAGGGGGCGCGTGAGACCCAGTACTTC. It translates to CASSPQGARETQYF.

This chain uses TRBV5-8 with TRBJ2-7, with 10 bases lining up with TRBD1. V shed 6 bases, J shed 0 bases, and the junction held 3 bases outside the gene matches. CDR3 length: 14 amino acids. Looked up from germline, CDR1 is SGHTS and CDR2 is YDEGEE. CDR3 in amino acids: CASTRDRGSYEQYF. The CDR3 DNA is TGTGCCAGCACCAGGGACAGGGGCTCCTACGAGCAGTACTTC.

V gene TRBV5-1 combines with J gene TRBJ2-1, with D possibly TRBD1 on 5 matching bases. Trimming cost V 4 bases and J 1 base, with 15 bases left between them. The germline gives CDR1 SGHRS, CDR2 YFSETQ. This CDR3 contains 16 residues. The CDR3 nucleotides are TGCGCCAGCAGCACCCAGGGCTCCCTATCCTACAATGAGCAGTTCTTC. It is translated as CASSTQGSLSYNEQFF.

This clone was seen only once. The chain uses TRBV15 and TRBJ2-7, with no clear D. The length of the CDR3 is 15 residues. Germline V CDR1 and CDR2: LNHNV, YYDKDF (reference sequence). V shed 1 base and J shed 3 bases, with 13 bases lying between them. CDR3 coding DNA: TGTGCCACCAGCAGAGCAAGCGTGGCCTACTACGAGCAGTACTTC. It translates to CATSRASVAYYEQYF.

The chain couples TRBV7-9 to TRBJ2-1, with 11 positions matching TRBD2. The trim removed 5 bases at V and 0 bases at J, leaving 12 bases unmatched. From germline, CDR1 is SEHNR and CDR2 FQNEAQ (reference sequence). The CDR3 runs to 19 residues. CDR3 sequence reads: CASSLEALAGVSSYNEQFF. DNA for the CDR3: TGTGCCAGCAGCCTAGAGGCACTAGCGGGGGTGAGCTCCTACAATGAGCAGTTCTTC. The complete variable domain, with remaining parts taken from reference TRBV7-9 and TRBJ2-1, reads DTGVSQNPRHKITKRGQNVTFRCDPISEHNRLYWYRQTLGQGPEFLTYFQNEAQLEKSRLLSDRFSAERPKGSFSTLEIQRTEQGDSAMYLCASSLEALAGVSSYNEQFFGPGTRLTVL.

The V and J genes are TRBV6-1 and TRBJ2-1; the D gene is possibly TRBD2 (6 bases). The CDR3 is made up of 15 amino acids. Trimming cost V 2 bases and J 2 bases, with 10 bases left between them. Per the germline V gene, CDR1 is MNHNS and CDR2 is SASEGT. The CDR3, as DNA: TGTGCCAGCAGTGAATCGGGACTTACCTACAATGAGCAGTTCTTC. As protein: CASSESGLTYNEQFF.

This chain joins TRBV18 and TRBJ1-6, with a tentative D call TRBD1 (5 bases). The CDR3 extends over 15 amino acids. Trimming left V 2 bases short and J 6 bases short, with 11 bases between. Germline values: CDR1 KGHSH, CDR2 LQKENI. The CDR3 nucleotides read TGTGCCAGCTCACCAGGGGCAGGGTTTAATTCACCCCTCCACTTT. Translated, it gives CASSPGAGFNSPLHF.

The chain couples TRBV28 to TRBJ2-1, with TRBD1 matching 8 bases. CDR1 is MDHEN and CDR2 is SYDVKM in the germline V gene. CDR3 length equals 15 residues. V gave up 6 bases and J gave up 0 bases; unmatched junction bases: 4. The CDR3 bases are TGTGCCAGCAGAAGACAGGGGAGCTCCTACAATGAGCAGTTCTTC. Translation: CASRRQGSSYNEQFF.

This chain connects TRBV29-1 to TRBJ2-3; 7 bases are a match to TRBD1. The germline CDR1 and CDR2 sequences are SQVTM and ANQGSEA. The CDR3 covers 14 residues. With V trimmed by 4 bases and J by 1 base, 5 bases remained unmatched. This CDR3 reads CSVGRGIGTDTQYF. CDR3 DNA sequence: TGCAGCGTTGGCAGGGGGATCGGCACAGATACGCAGTATTTT.

This clone was detected only once. V and J are TRBV7-9 and TRBJ2-2; the D is unclear. CDR1 and CDR2 from the germline V gene are SEHNR and FQNEAQ (reference sequence). The CDR3 is 14 residues long. The ends were cut back, 5 bases at V and 6 bases at J, with 13 bases in the middle. The CDR3 coding sequence is TGTGCCAGCAGCCCCCAGTTTGGTGCCGGGGAGCTGTTTTTT. Residues: CASSPQFGAGELFF.

The chain employs TRBV5-1 and TRBJ1-4; 7 nucleotides align to TRBD1. Trimming at V came to 5 bases and at J to 3 bases, leaving 7 bases not matched to a gene. CDR1 and CDR2 (germline): SGHRS, YFSETQ. This CDR3 has 15 amino acids. The CDR3 sequence: CASRPTGVPNEKLFF. DNA for the CDR3: TGCGCCAGCAGACCAACAGGGGTGCCTAATGAAAAACTGTTTTTT.

This clone was counted between two and nine times. Here the CDR3 reads CASSFGLAGSYNEQFF. CDR3 sequence (DNA): TGTGCCAGCAGCTTCGGACTAGCGGGGTCCTACAATGAGCAGTTCTTC. The J gene is TRBJ2-1, the V gene TRBV7-9; TRBD2 matches 12 bases. This CDR3 region has 16 residues. V was pared by 3 bases and J by 1 base, with 1 base of the junction left unmatched. The germline CDR1 and CDR2 sequences are SEHNR and FQNEAQ (reference sequence). Full variable domain (missing parts from reference TRBV7-9 and TRBJ2-1): DTGVSQNPRHKITKRGQNVTFRCDPISEHNRLYWYRQTLGQGPEFLTYFQNEAQLEKSRLLSDRFSAERPKGSFSTLEIQRTEQGDSAMYLCASSFGLAGSYNEQFFGPGTRLTVL.

The chain couples TRBV28 to TRBJ2-2; 9 positions agree with TRBD1. Germline V lookup: CDR1 MDHEN, CDR2 SYDVKM. J lost 5 bases, V lost 3 bases, and 4 bases had no gene match. This CDR3 has 15 residues. As DNA, the CDR3 is TGTGCCAGCAGTTTTGGACAGGGGCGAACCGGGGAGCTGTTTTTT. Its protein product is CASSFGQGRTGELFF.

The chain uses TRBV6-1 and TRBJ1-2; a possible D gene is TRBD1 (5 bases). With 2 bases removed from V and 3 bases from J, the gap between germline ends came to 13 bases. The CDR3 has 15 amino acids. Germline-derived CDR1 and CDR2 are MNHNS and SASEGT. CDR3 region: CASSERGLSDYGYTF. In nucleotides, the CDR3 is TGTGCCAGCAGTGAAAGGGGACTGTCCGACTATGGCTACACCTTC.

The rearrangement uses TRBV6-5 and TRBJ1-1, with D tentatively TRBD1 (5 bases). The length of the CDR3 is 14 residues. V was clipped by 6 bases and J by 6 bases, with 17 bases between them. Germline V gives CDR1 MNHEY, CDR2 SVGAGI. CDR3 loop: CASSGGGEAPEAFF. DNA of the CDR3: TGTGCCAGCAGCGGCGGAGGGGAGGCTCCTGAAGCTTTCTTT.

Only a few counts were recorded for this clone. The rearrangement joins TRBV6-2 or TRBV6-3 to TRBJ2-3; TRBD2 matches at 10 bases. Trimming at V came to 6 bases and at J to 1 base, leaving 10 bases not matched to a gene. The CDR3 length is 17 residues. The germline CDR1 and CDR2 sequences are MNHEY and SVGEGT. The CDR3 DNA follows: TGTGCCAGCAGCTTCTACGCTAGCGGGGGCCGCACAGATACGCAGTATTTT. It specifies CASSFYASGGRTDTQYF.